The rows below give T cell receptor beta chains drawn from one sample of a study of cytomegalovirus exposure and HLA in healthy donors. Assay used: immunoSEQ multiplex PCR; TCRdb lists only in-frame clones, some missing. In the table there are about 180,000 clones, about three quarters of which are singletons. Sequencing used PBMCs. Every receptor here comes from a man aged 35 to 55 in good health and CMV-seropositive. CDR3s include the opening cysteine and the closing phenylalanine or tryptophan. The D gene is left open where the match is weak. Only part of the rows carry a size: once, few, many, or a class if the clone is expanded.

length	V	size	J	D	CDR3	DNA
14	TRBV7-8	.	TRBJ2-5	.	CASSLEGVQETQYF	TGTGCCAGCAGCTTAGAAGGGGTCCAAGAGACCCAGTACTTC
14	TRBV27	.	TRBJ2-7	TRBD1	CASSLGTGVHEQYF	TGTGCCAGCAGCTTGGGGACAGGGGTCCACGAGCAGTACTTC
13	TRBV7-2	.	TRBJ2-1	TRBD1	CASSYTGDNEQFF	TGTGCCAGCAGCTATACAGGGGACAATGAGCAGTTCTTC
14	TRBV4-1	.	TRBJ2-1	.	CASSQESGYNEQFF	TGCGCCAGCAGCCAAGAGTCAGGATACAATGAGCAGTTCTTC
15	TRBV6-5	.	TRBJ2-7	.	CASSYSGRAAYEQYF	TGTGCCAGCAGTTACTCGGGCAGGGCGGCCTACGAGCAGTACTTC
16	TRBV5-6	.	TRBJ2-1	.	CASSLLSSDSRNEQFF	TGTGCCAGCAGCCTGCTCAGCAGCGACTCTCGTAATGAGCAGTTCTTC
12	TRBV6-1	.	TRBJ1-1	.	CASVYMNTEAFF	TGTGCCAGCGTATATATGAACACTGAAGCTTTCTTT
13	TRBV11-1	.	TRBJ2-3	.	CASSPGRPDTQYF	TGTGCCAGCAGTCCGGGGAGGCCAGATACGCAGTATTTT
12	TRBV28	.	TRBJ2-7	.	CASSPTPYEQYF	TGTGCCAGCAGTCCCACTCCCTACGAGCAGTACTTC
12	TRBV28	few	TRBJ2-5	.	CASGYGRETQYF	TGTGCCAGCGGCTACGGGAGAGAGACCCAGTACTTC
14	TRBV2	.	TRBJ1-2	.	CASMGRILFYGYTF	TGTGCCAGCATGGGCAGGATCTTATTCTATGGCTACACCTTC
15	TRBV14	.	TRBJ2-5	.	CASSPSRGGGETQYF	TGTGCCAGCAGCCCCTCGCGAGGGGGTGGAGAGACCCAGTACTTC
16	TRBV5-1	.	TRBJ2-1	TRBD2	CASSFATSGSNNEQFF	TGCGCCAGCAGCTTTGCGACTAGCGGGAGCAACAATGAGCAGTTCTTC
18	TRBV4-2	few	TRBJ1-5	.	CASSPWVGGVDSNQPQHF	TGTGCCAGCAGCCCCTGGGTCGGAGGGGTAGACAGCAATCAGCCCCAGCATTTT
14	TRBV27	.	TRBJ2-1	.	CASSRGRGVGEQFF	TGTGCCAGCTCTAGGGGGAGGGGCGTAGGGGAGCAGTTCTTC
12	TRBV10-3	.	TRBJ2-3	.	CAIRSDTDTQYF	TGTGCCATCAGGAGCGACACAGATACGCAGTATTTT
14	TRBV10-3	.	TRBJ2-7	.	CAISPGTATYEQYF	TGTGCCATCAGCCCAGGGACTGCTACCTACGAGCAGTACTTC
16	TRBV6-1	.	TRBJ2-1	TRBD2	CASSDRLAGIYNEQFF	TGTGCCAGCAGTGATCGACTAGCGGGCATCTACAATGAGCAGTTCTTC
14	TRBV5-1	.	TRBJ1-4	TRBD1	CASTFGGQSEKLFF	TGCGCCAGCACCTTCGGGGGACAGAGTGAAAAACTGTTTTTT
12	TRBV9	.	TRBJ2-1	TRBD1	CASSGQGSEQFF	TGTGCCAGCAGCGGACAGGGAAGTGAGCAGTTCTTC
14	TRBV9	.	TRBJ2-7	.	CASSATPESYEQYF	TGTGCCAGCAGCGCCACCCCAGAATCCTACGAGCAGTACTTC
13	TRBV18	.	TRBJ2-5	.	CASSQGHGETQYF	TGTGCCAGCTCACAGGGGCATGGGGAGACCCAGTACTTC
14	TRBV19	.	TRBJ1-5	TRBD1	CASSIQGAGQPQHF	TGTGCCAGTAGTATTCAGGGGGCGGGTCAGCCCCAGCATTTT
12	TRBV2	few	TRBJ1-5	.	CASSGPNQPQHF	TGTGCCAGCAGTGGGCCTAATCAGCCCCAGCATTTT
15	TRBV18	.	TRBJ1-4	TRBD1	CASSPQGQGYEKLFF	TGTGCCAGCTCACCTCAGGGACAGGGGTATGAAAAACTGTTTTTT
13	TRBV18	.	TRBJ1-1	.	CASSPSGDLEAFF	TGTGCTAGCTCACCATCCGGGGATCTTGAAGCTTTCTTT
15	TRBV9	.	TRBJ1-5	.	CASSPRGDSNQPQHF	TGTGCCAGCAGCCCCCGGGGGGATAGCAATCAGCCCCAGCATTTT
16	TRBV5-5	.	TRBJ1-3	.	CASNPLADTSGNTIYF	TGTGCCAGCAACCCCCTCGCGGACACCTCTGGAAACACCATATATTTT
15	TRBV6-5	.	TRBJ1-5	TRBD1	CASSYSGTGGQPQHF	TGTGCCAGCAGTTACTCCGGGACAGGGGGCCAGCCCCAGCATTTT